This entry features one TCR beta chain sequence. The antigen is unknown. 13 Jbeta primers and 60 Vbeta primers were used for the PCR. In the original processing: A later analysis tallied about 80 million unique TCR beta chains, around 11 million of them shared. Method: immunoSEQ multiplex PCR; TCRdb's copy keeps in-frame clones and lacks some. That table furnishes V, J and clone size, whereas the DNA furnished D and trimming. The sample has some 140,000 clones; roughly 76% are singletons. This sample was taken from a study of cytomegalovirus exposure and HLA in healthy donors. Study results and caveats: Most TCRs appeared rarely, but some public TCRs recurred in many donors. The classifier reportedly diagnosed cytomegalovirus status with high sensitivity and specificity. In a later analysis, at a false discovery rate of 0.05, roughly 18,000 TCR beta sequences were associated with HLA alleles.

Sequences were obtained from PBMCs. The sequence came from a woman between 40 and 50 years old in good health and CMV-seronegative.

CDR3 in DNA: TGTGCCAGCAGTGACGGCCGGGGGTCAAGCTCTGGGGCCAACGTCCTGACTTTC. It encodes CASSDGRGSSSGANVLTF. The V and J genes are TRBV2 and TRBJ2-6; tentatively, D is TRBD2 (6 bases). CDR1 and CDR2 from the germline V gene are SNHLY and FYNNEI. V was clipped by 3 bases and J by 0 bases, with 15 bases between them. The CDR3 spans 18 residues.